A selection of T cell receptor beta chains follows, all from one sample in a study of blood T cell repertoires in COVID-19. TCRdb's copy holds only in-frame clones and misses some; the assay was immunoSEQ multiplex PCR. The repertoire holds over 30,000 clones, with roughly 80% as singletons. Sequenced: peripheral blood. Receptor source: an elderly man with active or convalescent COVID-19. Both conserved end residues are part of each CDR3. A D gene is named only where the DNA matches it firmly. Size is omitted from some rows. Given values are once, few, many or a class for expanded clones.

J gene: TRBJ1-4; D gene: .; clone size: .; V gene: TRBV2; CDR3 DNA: TGTGCCTGCAACGCAATGGGGCGCGGAGAAAAACTGTTTTTT; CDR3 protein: CACNAMGRGEKLFF
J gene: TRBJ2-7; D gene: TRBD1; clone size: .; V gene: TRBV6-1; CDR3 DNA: TGTGCCAGCAGTGAAGCATCATGGGGGACAGAAAACTACGAGCAGTACTTC; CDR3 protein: CASSEASWGTENYEQYF
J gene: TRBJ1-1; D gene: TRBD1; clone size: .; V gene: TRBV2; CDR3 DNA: TGTGCCAGCAACGGACAGGGGGTGGGGACTGAAGCTTTCTTT; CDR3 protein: CASNGQGVGTEAFF
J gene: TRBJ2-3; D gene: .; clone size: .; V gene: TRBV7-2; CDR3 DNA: TGTGCGAGCAAACAGGGTCGGGGCACAGATACGCAGTATTTT; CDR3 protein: CASKQGRGTDTQYF
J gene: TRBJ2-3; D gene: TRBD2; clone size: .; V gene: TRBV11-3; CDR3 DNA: TGTGCCAGCAGCTGGACTAGCGGGAGTTCAGAAGATACGCAGTATTTT; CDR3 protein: CASSWTSGSSEDTQYF
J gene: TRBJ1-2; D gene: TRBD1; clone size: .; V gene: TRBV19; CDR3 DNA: TGTGCCAGTAGTCTCAAGGGACAGGGAAACTATGGCTACACCTTC; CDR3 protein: CASSLKGQGNYGYTF
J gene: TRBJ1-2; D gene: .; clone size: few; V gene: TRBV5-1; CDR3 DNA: TGCGCCAGCAGCTTGGTTTCCAGGGATGGCTACACCTTC; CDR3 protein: CASSLVSRDGYTF
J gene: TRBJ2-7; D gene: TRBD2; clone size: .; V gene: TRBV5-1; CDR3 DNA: TGCGCCAGCAGCTTGGTGACTAGCCTAAACGAGCAGTACTTC; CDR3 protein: CASSLVTSLNEQYF
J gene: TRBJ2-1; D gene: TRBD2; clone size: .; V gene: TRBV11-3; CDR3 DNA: TGTGCCAGCAGCGGCGGGGGGGCAGGTGAGCAGTTCTTC; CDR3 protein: CASSGGGAGEQFF
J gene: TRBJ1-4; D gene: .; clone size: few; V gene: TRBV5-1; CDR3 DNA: TGCGCCAGCAGCTCCCGGGACTTTGATGAAAAACTGTTTTTT; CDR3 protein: CASSSRDFDEKLFF
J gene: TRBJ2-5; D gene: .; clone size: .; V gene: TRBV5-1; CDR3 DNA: TGCGCCAGCAGCTTGACAGGGTCAGGAGAGACCCAGTACTTC; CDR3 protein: CASSLTGSGETQYF
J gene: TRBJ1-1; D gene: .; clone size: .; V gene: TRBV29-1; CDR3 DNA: TGCAGCGGTAGACAGCCGAACACTGAAGCTTTCTTT; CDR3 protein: CSGRQPNTEAFF
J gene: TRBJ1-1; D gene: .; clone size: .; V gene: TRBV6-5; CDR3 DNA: TGTGCCAGCAGAGCCCCCAAGAACACTGAAGCTTTCTTT; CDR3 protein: CASRAPKNTEAFF
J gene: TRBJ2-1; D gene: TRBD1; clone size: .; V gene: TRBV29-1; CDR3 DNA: TGCAGCGTTGGACAGGGTATTGGGAATGAGCAGTTCTTC; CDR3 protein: CSVGQGIGNEQFF
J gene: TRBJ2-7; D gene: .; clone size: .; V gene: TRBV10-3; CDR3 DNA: TGTGCCATCAGGGGTAAAGAGACAGGTAACTCCTACGAGCAGTACTTC; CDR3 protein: CAIRGKETGNSYEQYF
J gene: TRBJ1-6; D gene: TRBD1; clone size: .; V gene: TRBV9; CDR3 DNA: TGTGCCAGCGGACAGGGGAAGGATTCACCCCTCCACTTT; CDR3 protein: CASGQGKDSPLHF
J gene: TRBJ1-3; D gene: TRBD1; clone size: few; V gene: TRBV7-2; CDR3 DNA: TGTGCCAGCAGCTTAAGCAGGGGGCATGGAAACACCATATATTTT; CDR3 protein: CASSLSRGHGNTIYF
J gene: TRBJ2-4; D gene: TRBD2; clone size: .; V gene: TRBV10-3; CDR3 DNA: TGTGCCATCAGCCGGACTAGCGGGAGGGCCATGGACATTCAGTACTTC; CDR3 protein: CAISRTSGRAMDIQYF
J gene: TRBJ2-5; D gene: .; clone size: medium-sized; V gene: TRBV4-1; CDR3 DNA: TGCGCCAGCAGCCAAGAGAAGGGGTATGAGACCCAGTACTTC; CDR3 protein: CASSQEKGYETQYF
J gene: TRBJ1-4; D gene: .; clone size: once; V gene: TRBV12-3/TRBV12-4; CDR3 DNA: TGTGCCAGCAGATCAAACACAAATGAAAAACTGTTTTTT; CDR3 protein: CASRSNTNEKLFF
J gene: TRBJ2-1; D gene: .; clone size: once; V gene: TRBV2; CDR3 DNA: TGTGCCAGCAAACCCCGGGGGACAGACTACAATGAGCAGTTCTTC; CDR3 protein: CASKPRGTDYNEQFF
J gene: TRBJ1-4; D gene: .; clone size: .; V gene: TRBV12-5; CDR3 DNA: TGTGCTAGTGCCCTCTCCTTTGGTAGCGTTAATGAAAAACTGTTTTTT; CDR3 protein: CASALSFGSVNEKLFF
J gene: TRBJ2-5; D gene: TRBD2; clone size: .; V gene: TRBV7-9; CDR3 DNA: TGTGCCAGCAGCCAGAGCGGGAGTCGCCAAGAGACCCAGTACTTC; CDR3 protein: CASSQSGSRQETQYF
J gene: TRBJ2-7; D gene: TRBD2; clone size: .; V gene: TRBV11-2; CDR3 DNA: TGTGCCAGCAGCTTTGCTAGCGGGTACGAGCAGTACTTC; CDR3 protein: CASSFASGYEQYF
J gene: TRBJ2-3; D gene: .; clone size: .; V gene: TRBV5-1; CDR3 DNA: TGCGCCAGCAGCTTGGAGGCGAAGGGGACAGATACGCAGTATTTT; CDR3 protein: CASSLEAKGTDTQYF
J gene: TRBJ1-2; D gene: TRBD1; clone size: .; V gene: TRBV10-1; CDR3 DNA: TGCGCCAGCAGACTCCGGGACAGGCCCTGTGGCTACACCTTC; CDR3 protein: CASRLRDRPCGYTF
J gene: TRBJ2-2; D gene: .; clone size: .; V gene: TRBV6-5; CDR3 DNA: TGTGCCAGCGCTAGAGATGGAAACACCGGGGAGCTGTTTTTT; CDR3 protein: CASARDGNTGELFF
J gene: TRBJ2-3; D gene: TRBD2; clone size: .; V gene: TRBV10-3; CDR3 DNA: TGTGCCATCAGTGAGTCGGGACTAGCGGGAGGCTCAGATACGCAGTATTTT; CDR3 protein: CAISESGLAGGSDTQYF
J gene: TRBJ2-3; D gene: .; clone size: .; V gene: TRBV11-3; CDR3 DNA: TGTGCCAGCAGCTTAGGCGGCTACTCTAGCACAGATACGCAGTATTTT; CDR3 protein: CASSLGGYSSTDTQYF
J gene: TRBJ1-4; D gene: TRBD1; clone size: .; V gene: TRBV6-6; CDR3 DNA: TGTGCCGGAAGGACAGGGACTAATGAAAAACTGTTTTTT; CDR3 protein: CAGRTGTNEKLFF
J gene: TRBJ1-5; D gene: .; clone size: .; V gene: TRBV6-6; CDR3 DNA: TGTGCCAGCAGTTCATCAACAGGAGAAAGCAATCAGCCCCAGCATTTT; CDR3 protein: CASSSSTGESNQPQHF
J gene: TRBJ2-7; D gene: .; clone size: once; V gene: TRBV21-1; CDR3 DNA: TGTGCCAGCAGCAAAACAGGTATCTCCTACGAGCAGTACTTC; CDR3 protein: CASSKTGISYEQYF
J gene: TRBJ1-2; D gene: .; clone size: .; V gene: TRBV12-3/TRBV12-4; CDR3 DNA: TGTGCCAGCAGTCTTCAGGCAGATGGCTACACCTTC; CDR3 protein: CASSLQADGYTF
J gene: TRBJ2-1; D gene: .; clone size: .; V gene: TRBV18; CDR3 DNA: TGTGCCAGCTCACCCTTCCGGGAAAGTTACAATGAGCAGTTCTTC; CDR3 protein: CASSPFRESYNEQFF
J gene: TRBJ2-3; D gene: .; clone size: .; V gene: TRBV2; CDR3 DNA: TGTGCCAGCAGTGACTTAGATACGCAGTATTTT; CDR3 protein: CASSDLDTQYF
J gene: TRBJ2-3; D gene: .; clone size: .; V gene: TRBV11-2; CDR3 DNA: TGTGCCAGCAGCTTAGGGGTGGGGGCCCGCCAAACAGATACGCAGTATTTT; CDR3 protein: CASSLGVGARQTDTQYF
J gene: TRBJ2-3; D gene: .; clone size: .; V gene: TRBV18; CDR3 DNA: TGTGCCAGCTCACCACTCGGCATGACAGGACGAGGCGATACGCAGTATTTT; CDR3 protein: CASSPLGMTGRGDTQYF
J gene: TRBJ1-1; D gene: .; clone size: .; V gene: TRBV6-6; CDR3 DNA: TGTGCCAGCAGTCCGCGTGCGAACACTGAAGCTTTCTTT; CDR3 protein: CASSPRANTEAFF
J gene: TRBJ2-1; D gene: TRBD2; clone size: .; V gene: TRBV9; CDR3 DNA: TGTGCCAGCAGCGTAGCGGAGCGGGGGGGTTCCTACAATGAGCAGTTCTTC; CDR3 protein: CASSVAERGGSYNEQFF
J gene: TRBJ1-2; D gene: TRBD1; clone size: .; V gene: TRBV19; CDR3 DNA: TGTGCCAGTAGTCTACATCAGGACAGGGTCGGCCATGGCTACACCTTC; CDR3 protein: CASSLHQDRVGHGYTF
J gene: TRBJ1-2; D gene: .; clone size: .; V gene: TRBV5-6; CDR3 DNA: TGTGCCAGCAGCTTGGCGGGGACACCCTATGGCTACACCTTC; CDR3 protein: CASSLAGTPYGYTF
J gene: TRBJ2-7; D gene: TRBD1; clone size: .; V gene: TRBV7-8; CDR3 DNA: TGTGCCAGCAGCTTAGGAGGAAACAGGGGGGCGGGCTACGAGCAGTACTTC; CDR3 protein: CASSLGGNRGAGYEQYF
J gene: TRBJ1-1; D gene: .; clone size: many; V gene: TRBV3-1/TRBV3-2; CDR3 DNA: TGTGCCAGCAGCCAAGCTGACACTGAAGCTTTCTTT; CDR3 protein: CASSQADTEAFF
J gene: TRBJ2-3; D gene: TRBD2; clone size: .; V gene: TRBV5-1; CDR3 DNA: TGCGCCAGCAGCATAGGGACTAGCGAATGGGATACGCAGTATTTT; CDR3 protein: CASSIGTSEWDTQYF
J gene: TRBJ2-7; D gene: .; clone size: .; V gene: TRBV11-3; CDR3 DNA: TGTGCCAGCAGCTTAGATTTCGATGGACAGTACTACGAGCAGTACTTC; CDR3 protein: CASSLDFDGQYYEQYF
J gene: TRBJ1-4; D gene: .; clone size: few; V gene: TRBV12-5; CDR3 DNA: TGTGCTAGTGGTGAGAGCGCAACTAATGAAAAACTGTTTTTT; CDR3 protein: CASGESATNEKLFF
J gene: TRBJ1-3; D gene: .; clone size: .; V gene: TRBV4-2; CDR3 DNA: TGTGCCAGCAGCCAAGTCGGAGGATCTGGAAACACCATATATTTT; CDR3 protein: CASSQVGGSGNTIYF
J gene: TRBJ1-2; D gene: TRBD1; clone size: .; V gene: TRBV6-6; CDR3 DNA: TGTGCCAGCAGTAGCGGACAGGGGGTTGGCTACACCTTC; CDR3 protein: CASSSGQGVGYTF
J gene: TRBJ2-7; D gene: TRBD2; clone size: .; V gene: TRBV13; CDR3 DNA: TGTGCCAGCAGCCCGGGACTAGCGGGAGGGGTGGTCTATTACGAGCAGTACTTC; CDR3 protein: CASSPGLAGGVVYYEQYF
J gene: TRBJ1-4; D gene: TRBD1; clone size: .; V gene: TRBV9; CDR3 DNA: TGTGCCAGCAGCGTAGCTCTACAGGGGGCTAATGAAAAACTGTTTTTT; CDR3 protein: CASSVALQGANEKLFF